This T cell receptor beta chain was identified in a study of cytomegalovirus exposure and HLA in healthy donors (dated by TCRdb to 2016 to 2017). As for the study more broadly: An earlier analysis of several hundred of the donors reported approximately 300 Gb of sequence data and roughly 110 million unique TCR beta sequences from about 200 million T cells. The study aimed to test whether cataloging public T cell receptors could reveal signatures of past pathogen exposure. Genome-wide SNP genotypes for about 65% of the 666 donors were used in a later genetic analysis, which treated that subset as a discovery cohort. To predict cytomegalovirus infection status, the study brought together high-throughput TCR immunosequencing, statistical association of individual TCRs with disease status, and machine learning. Among almost 400 genotyped donors of the cohort, an average of approximately 240,000 unique TCR beta nucleotide sequences were sequenced per donor, 15% to 20% of them non-productive. In a later analysis, previously published TCR beta repertoires from roughly 710 donors were re-analyzed and high-resolution HLA genotyping was added so that TCR occurrence patterns could be studied. Class I and class II HLA loci were covered by the typing at four-digit resolution. The genetic ancestry cluster associated with self-reported Caucasian donors included 81% of the roughly 400 genotyped donors. An early release covering over 500 HLA-typed donors comprised approximately 300 gigabases of sequencing data and around 80 million unique TCR sequences. All discovery cohort repertoires had been generated using a single sequencing platform. The study profiled the T cell repertoires of hundreds of subjects by immunosequencing and related them to cytomegalovirus serostatus. Rather than using new phenotypic data, the later analysis identified candidate immune exposures from TCR beta sequences and from how often those sequences occurred across donors. The number of donors typed differed by locus, with about 629-640 for A, B, C, DRB1 and DQB1, around 500 for DQA1, approximately 580 for DPA1, and roughly 450 for DPB1. Donor age, sex, ethnicity and CMV serostatus were compiled alongside the repertoire data. Several DR-DQ haplotypes were treated as single units for association and clustering because of strong linkage in the cohort. In addition to the first cohort of 666 subjects, a separate validation cohort of 120 different subjects was used. An earlier analysis of 587 of the donors used high-throughput TCR beta sequencing to judge whether each TCR beta V gene segment behaved as functional or pseudogenic. Findings and caveats that apply to the study as a whole: In a later genetic analysis, a missense DCLRE1C variant was associated with V-gene and J-gene trimming of TCR beta chains, and the association was replicated in an independent cohort. The 87-base-pair reads could not distinguish some IMGT-functional V segments, including TRBV6-2 and TRBV6-3, so those segments were excluded. In the study, roughly 160 TCR beta chains were listed as associated with cytomegalovirus. Broadly in line with IMGT annotations, most TCR beta V segments showed up in productive rearrangements about 87% or about 30% of the time in an earlier analysis of some 590 of the donors. Because HLA typing was unavailable for some donors at each locus, only the typed subset was used in association tests. In a later analysis, several top co-occurrence clusters were reported to appear linked to parvovirus B19, influenza, CMV and Epstein-Barr virus. Assigning TCR associations to individual alleles was difficult when HLA alleles, especially DR and DQ, strongly co-occurred. Only TCR beta chains were sequenced in this cohort, and the absence of alpha or paired-chain data limited detectable features. A further reported finding was that TCR beta sequences accurately predicted the HLA-A and HLA-B alleles for most subjects in the first cohort. Because counts were too low, around 17 rarely observed V segments, including chromosome 9 orphons, were left out of the earlier analysis of about 620 of the donors. The presence/absence analyses assumed that sequencing depth was roughly uniform across donors, and that assumption may not be true. A later analysis found that most CMV-associated TCR beta chains appeared HLA-restricted, with HLA associations seemingly driven largely by CMV exposure. The authors suggested that the approach could potentially be generalized to other disease states and immunological phenotypes. Compared with equally common non-associated chains, HLA-associated TCR beta chains in a later analysis were more clonally expanded and had lower generation probabilities. Across donors, most TCR sequences were observed very rarely, whereas some public TCRs were present in many individuals. According to a later analysis, TCR association rates differed among HLA loci, with DRB1 alleles showing the most associated TCRs and HLA-C alleles showing the fewest. Linkage disequilibrium might explain the correlated functional status among segregating V segments, but an unknown experimental factor could not be excluded. A group of highly shared sequence variants was considered likely to be a technical artifact of the sequencing pipeline. Immune exposure information for the cohort was limited to CMV serostatus. In vitro tests confirmed that a few of the cytomegalovirus-associated TCR beta chains recognize cytomegalovirus antigens. In a later analysis, some 17,000 TCR beta sequences were associated with specific HLA alleles at a false discovery rate of 0.05. Cytomegalovirus status was reported to be diagnosed by the classifier with high specificity and sensitivity in both the original and validation cohorts. A later genetic analysis reported fewer N-insertions in productive TCRs among donors in an Asian-associated ancestry cluster than the roughly 670-donor mean.

Remarks on this clone: Its antigen is still unknown. Base qualities were left out, and no much larger clone turns up one base away.

The germline V gene (reference sequence) provides CDR1 SGHAT and CDR2 FQDESV. Including the terminal cysteine and phenylalanine, the CDR3 comprises 15 residues. The only DNA kept is the CDR3, 45 bases in frame from the first base. To prepare the library, the immunoSEQ multiplex PCR assay was applied. For the multiplex PCR, a mixture combining 60 forward primers for TCR Vbeta segments and 13 reverse primers for TCR Jbeta segments was used. A multiplex PCR assay on genomic DNA amplified the CDR3 region of rearranged TCR beta genes. The Illumina HiSeq System was used to sequence the amplified TCR beta libraries as 87-base-pair reads. On the authors' methods: A later analysis counted some 74 million unique TCR beta chains across the 550 to 800 repertoires, and 9.5 million to 11 million of these chains were shared by at least two donors. To remove PCR and sequencing errors, raw reads were error-corrected and collapsed into unique sequences using a nearest-neighbor algorithm that merged closely related sequences. V, D and J gene segments were assigned by aligning CDR3 sequences to IMGT reference sequences. Each retained sequence needed at least a six-nucleotide match to both a V gene segment and a J gene segment. Rearrangements were classified as productive when the CDR3 lacked stop codons and remained in frame with V and J, and all other rearrangements were classified as non-productive. CDR3 was defined according to IMGT convention as the region running from the second conserved V-encoded cysteine to the conserved J-encoded phenylalanine. In an earlier analysis of 550 to 650 of the donors, sequences lacking an unambiguous match to a single V gene segment were excluded. An earlier analysis of a few hundred of the donors called V segments functional above 56.7% productive rearrangements and segregating when the between-donor standard deviation exceeded 5%. A statistical classification framework was built for diagnosing cytomegalovirus status from the catalog of TCR beta chain sequences. A later analysis assigned V and J genes by comparing TCR nucleotide sequences with IMGT/GENE-DB human TR gene sequences. The TCRdist pipeline was used in a later analysis to assign CDR3 sequences and most-parsimonious VDJ recombination scenarios. In a later analysis, each TCR beta chain was defined by its CDR3 amino acid sequence together with its V-gene family, and reads without a unique V-gene family were excluded. To address suspected cross-contamination and a sequencing artifact, a later analysis removed a few hundred highly shared, low-generation-probability nucleotide sequences. In a later analysis, a clonal expansion index was calculated for each public chain from normalized within-repertoire ranks of inferred template counts. A later analysis computed generation probabilities with a VDJ recombination model fitted to out-of-frame rearrangements, and checked the results against IGoR. In a later analysis, TCR-TCR, TCR-HLA and TCR-CMV co-occurrence was scored with hypergeometric tests, and a repertoire-size bias correction was applied to TCR pairs. A later analysis estimated false discovery rates by permuting HLA or CMV assignments 20 times. In a later analysis, co-occurring TCRs were grouped with DBSCAN, and TCRdist sequence similarity was added when clustering was performed within HLA-allele-positive subsets. Repertoires with fewer than 30,000 or more than 120,000 public chains were left out of co-occurrence clustering, as were four to six repertoires with anomalous nucleotide sharing. TCRdb provides this immuneACCESS table in a form limited to in-frame rearrangements. Some clones are lacking; in checked studies, under half of them reflect an unresolved V gene, and why the rest are absent is not known. Clone size and the V and J calls come from that table; the DNA yielded D and trimming. The sample table contains around 160,000 clones; only one count was recorded for 83% of them. 4.1% of the sample lies in the top ten.

In total, approximately 690 healthy bone marrow donors made up the cohort. At the time of sampling, all cohort members were nominally healthy, though unrecorded immune exposures were likely present. The donor tested CMV seropositive and was one of the 289 seropositive cohort members. Every donor gave a peripheral blood sample, and the peripheral blood mononuclear cells from that sample were used for TCR beta sequencing. Genomic DNA was extracted from the blood cell samples with the Qiagen DNeasy Blood Extraction Kit. Sequencing was performed on PBMCs. The chain joins TRBV11-1 to TRBJ2-5; 10 junctional bases match TRBD2. The J call may be in error: the DNA end matches TRBJ2-7 better. The origin of this receptor is a man in his fifties or sixties in good health and CMV-seropositive. CDR3 region: CASSLEAGGRYEQYF. The bases are TGTGCCAGCAGCTTAGAAGCGGGGGGGCGGTACGAGCAGTACTTC.